The 25 T cell receptor beta chains in this list originate from one sample, sequenced in a study of shared clonotypes between healthy human individuals. Some clones are missing from TCRdb's copy, which holds only in-frame ones; the method was immunoSEQ multiplex PCR. The repertoire includes about 1.5 million clones, nearly 99% of them detected once, and about 0.4% sits in the top ten. Material: naive CD4+ T cells sorted from blood. The subset was: CD45RA+ positively selected. Source of these receptors: a man aged 25-45 years in good health.

To note about this clone: This sample includes further DNA sequences coding for the same CDR3. This rearrangement joins TRBV15 to TRBJ2-7, with 11 nucleotides matching TRBD1. The V gene end was trimmed by 3 bases and the J gene end by 2 bases; junction bases not matched to a gene: 0. The germline gives CDR1 LNHNV, CDR2 YYDKDF (reference sequence). This CDR3 is 14 amino acids long. The DNA of the CDR3 is TGTGCCACCAGCAGGGACAGGGGGCCCTACGAGCAGTACTTC. It is translated as CATSRDRGPYEQYF.

The CDR3 region is CASSEQSPYGYTF. DNA for the CDR3: TGTGCCAGCAGTGAGCAGAGCCCCTATGGCTACACCTTC. The V and J genes are TRBV2 and TRBJ1-2, with D uncertain. V was shortened by 3 bases and J by 4 bases, with 9 bases between the two germline ends. The CDR3 sequence is 13 residues long. CDR1 is SNHLY, CDR2 FYNNEI, per germline.

The J gene is TRBJ2-1, the V gene TRBV28, with 7 bases that match TRBD2. Germline V lookup: CDR1 MDHEN, CDR2 SYDVKM. V was pared by 4 bases and J by 5 bases, with 8 bases of the junction left unmatched. CDR3 length: 15 amino acids. Here the CDR3 reads CASSSTSAYHNEQFF. CDR3 DNA sequence: TGTGCCAGCAGTTCCACTAGCGCTTATCACAATGAGCAGTTCTTC. Full variable domain (remainder filled in from reference TRBV28 and TRBJ2-1): DVKVTQSSRYLVKRTGEKVFLECVQDMDHENMFWYRQDPGLGLRLIYFSYDVKMKEKGDIPEGYSVSREKKERFSLILESASTNQTSMYLCASSSTSAYHNEQFFGPGTRLTVL.

V is TRBV6-1 and J is TRBJ1-1; D ambiguous. Germline CDR1 and CDR2: MNHNS and SASEGT. V gave up 4 bases and J gave up 1 base, with 10 bases separating them. This CDR3 contains 14 residues. The CDR3 protein is CASSARTGNTEAFF. CDR3 nucleotides: TGTGCCAGCAGTGCCAGGACGGGGAACACTGAAGCTTTCTTT.

The chain is built from TRBV5-4 and TRBJ2-7; 10 bases map to TRBD2. The J segment lost 3 bases and the V segment lost 4 bases, leaving 7 bases of the junction unmatched. Germline V gene data show CDR1 as SGHNT and CDR2 as YYREEE (reference sequence). The CDR3 totals 15 residues. The CDR3 loop is CASSRETSGIYEQYF. DNA of the CDR3: TGTGCCAGCAGCCGGGAAACTAGCGGGATCTACGAGCAGTACTTC.

This chain uses TRBV11-2 with TRBJ1-1; the D is unclear. Deletions cut 1 base from V and 10 bases from J, with 19 bases between. The CDR3 contains 15 residues. Germline CDR1 SGHAT, CDR2 FQNNGV. The CDR3 region has the DNA TGTGCCAGCAGCTTAGTGGTATCTTCAACAAACGGAGCTTTCTTT. It translates to CASSLVVSSTNGAFF.

This clone was recorded only once. The rearrangement uses TRBV18 and TRBJ1-1; the D is unclear. Trimming removed 3 bases at V and 2 bases at J, with 7 bases between. CDR1 and CDR2 (germline): KGHSH, LQKENI. This CDR3 region has 13 residues. CDR3 sequence: CASSPADNTEAFF. CDR3 in DNA: TGTGCCAGCTCACCGGCAGATAACACTGAAGCTTTCTTT.

This clone appeared once. The chain is built from TRBV18 and TRBJ1-4; D might be TRBD1 (5 bases). The CDR3 contains 17 residues. CDR1 and CDR2 from the germline V gene are KGHSH and LQKENI. V lost 1 base and J 0 bases, leaving 12 bases between the germline ends. In DNA, the CDR3 is TGTGCCAGCTCACCACTTACGGGGCTATCAACTAATGAAAAACTGTTTTTT. As protein: CASSPLTGLSTNEKLFF.

The chain employs TRBV11-2 and TRBJ1-1; D not resolved. The CDR3 contains 14 residues. Trimming stripped 2 bases from V and 6 bases from J, with 13 bases between. Germline values: CDR1 SGHAT, CDR2 FQNNGV. CDR3 sequence (DNA): TGTGCCAGCAGCTTATTATCTCGGGGTCCTGAAGCTTTCTTT. Its protein product is CASSLLSRGPEAFF.

The rearrangement joins TRBV10-3 to TRBJ2-3, with D unclear. V dropped 7 bases and J dropped 3 bases, with 11 bases sitting between them. Germline assignment: CDR1 ENHRY and CDR2 SYGVKD. CDR3 length equals 13 residues. The CDR3 DNA is TGTGCCATCACTCAAGGTAGAACAGATACGCAGTATTTT. It specifies CAITQGRTDTQYF.

V is TRBV28 and J is TRBJ1-2; D may be TRBD1 (5 bases). This CDR3 has 12 amino acids. Trimming took 7 bases from V and 5 from J, leaving 11 bases between them. Germline V gene sequence: CDR1 MDHEN, CDR2 SYDVKM. CDR3 in amino acids: CASTAGGYGYTF. In DNA, the CDR3 is TGTGCCAGCACAGCCGGGGGGTATGGCTACACCTTC.

The gene calls are TRBV29-1 and TRBJ2-5; maybe TRBD2 (6 bases). This CDR3 region has 13 residues. CDR1 SQVTM and CDR2 ANQGSEA come from the germline V gene. The V end was cut by 4 bases, the J end by 5 bases, with 14 bases between. The CDR3, as DNA: TGCAGCGTTGGAGACGGACTAAGGGAGACCCAGTACTTC. Amino acids: CSVGDGLRETQYF.

The chain is built from TRBV28 and TRBJ1-4; D is uncertain. The CDR3 totals 17 residues. V gave up 3 bases and J gave up 0 bases, with 14 bases separating them. CDR1 and CDR2 from the germline V gene are MDHEN and SYDVKM. CDR3 residues: CASSFSRKVPTNEKLFF. DNA of the CDR3: TGTGCCAGCAGTTTTAGTCGAAAGGTTCCAACTAATGAAAAACTGTTTTTT.

Concerning this clone itself: The identical CDR3 is also encoded by other nucleotide sequences in the sample. The gene calls are TRBV7-9 and TRBJ2-5; TRBD2 is a possible D gene (5 bases). Germline V CDR1 and CDR2: SEHNR, FQNEAQ (reference sequence). The V end was cut by 0 bases, the J end by 5 bases, with 10 bases between. This CDR3 has 14 residues. In DNA, the CDR3 is TGTGCCAGCAGCTTAGCGGCTAGCTTGGAGACCCAGTACTTC. Its translation is CASSLAASLETQYF.

The V and J genes are TRBV29-1 and TRBJ1-1, with D perhaps matching TRBD1 (6 bases). The V end lost 6 bases, the J end lost 0 bases, and 14 bases lay between the germline ends. There are 14 residues in the CDR3. Germline CDR1 SQVTM, CDR2 ANQGSEA. CDR3 DNA sequence: TGCAGCGTCCCTGACAGGACGATGAACACTGAAGCTTTCTTT. Its translation is CSVPDRTMNTEAFF.

The rearrangement joins TRBV18 to TRBJ2-4, with D tentatively TRBD2 (5 bases). CDR1 is KGHSH, CDR2 LQKENI, per germline. The CDR3 runs to 16 residues. V was shortened by 1 base and J by 2 bases, with 12 bases between the two germline ends. CDR3 sequence reads: CASSPLGSGTKNIQYF. The CDR3 DNA follows: TGTGCCAGCTCACCACTGGGGAGCGGAACCAAAAACATTCAGTACTTC.

V usage is TRBV19 and J usage is TRBJ2-2; D not certain. Between the trimmed V and J ends, which lost 9 bases and 4 bases, there was a span of 15 bases. The germline gives CDR1 LNHDA, CDR2 SQIVND (reference sequence). CDR3 length equals 14 residues. This chain's CDR3 is CASTPLERTGELFF. Here the CDR3 DNA reads TGTGCCAGCACCCCGCTAGAGCGCACCGGGGAGCTGTTTTTT.

The J gene is TRBJ2-6, the V gene TRBV27, with TRBD1 matching 7 bases. V dropped 6 bases and J dropped 0; count of bases not matched to a gene: 14. Germline V gene sequence: CDR1 MNHEY, CDR2 SMNVEV (reference sequence). This CDR3 is 19 amino acids long. The chain's CDR3 is CASSDLSRQGFSGANVLTF. The CDR3 DNA is TGTGCCAGCAGCGACCTTTCTCGACAGGGTTTCTCTGGGGCCAACGTCCTGACTTTC.

The chain is built from TRBV5-4 and TRBJ1-2; possible D gene TRBD1, 6 bases. The CDR3 has 15 residues. Germline values: CDR1 SGHNT, CDR2 YYREEE (reference sequence). Trimming stripped 4 bases from V and 4 bases from J, with 17 bases between. In nucleotides, the CDR3 is TGTGCCAGCAGCGCTCAACAGGGTACCGGCTATGGCTACACCTTC. This sequence encodes CASSAQQGTGYGYTF.

The chain is built from TRBV29-1 and TRBJ1-1; D not resolved. The CDR3 has 14 amino acids. Trimming left V 2 bases short and J 1 base short, with 11 bases between. Germline V lookup: CDR1 SQVTM, CDR2 ANQGSEA. The CDR3 region is CSVENWAENTEAFF. The CDR3 nucleotides are TGCAGCGTTGAAAATTGGGCCGAGAACACTGAAGCTTTCTTT.

J is TRBJ2-7 and V is TRBV7-9; 10 bases agree with TRBD2. Trimming took 6 bases from V and 4 from J; bases not matched to a gene: 9. Germline CDR1 and CDR2: SEHNR and FQNEAQ (reference sequence). This CDR3 spans 15 amino acids. CDR3 residues: CASRSSGSQPYEQYF. DNA for the CDR3: TGTGCCAGCAGATCTAGCGGGAGCCAACCATACGAGCAGTACTTC.

The V call is TRBV4-3, the J call TRBJ2-2; D tentatively fits TRBD1 or TRBD2 (5 bases each). The V and J ends lost 0 bases and 1 base respectively, with 6 bases between them. Germline V gene sequence: CDR1 LGHNA, CDR2 YSLEER. The CDR3 is 15 residues long. The CDR3 protein is CASSQDGGNTGELFF. The CDR3 DNA reads TGCGCCAGCAGCCAAGATGGGGGGAACACCGGGGAGCTGTTTTTT.

This clone was observed a single time. The chain employs TRBV18 and TRBJ2-3; perhaps TRBD2 as D (6 bases). Germline lookup yields CDR1 KGHSH and CDR2 LQKENI. CDR3 size: 14 residues. Deletions cut 4 bases from V and 2 bases from J, with 10 bases between. The DNA for the CDR3 is TGTGCCAGCTCACGGCGGGACCCCACAGATACGCAGTATTTT. It translates to CASSRRDPTDTQYF.

V usage is TRBV28 and J usage is TRBJ2-3; 10 bases are a match to TRBD2. The CDR3 consists of 14 residues. Germline loops: CDR1 MDHEN, CDR2 SYDVKM. V was pared by 6 bases and J by 5 bases, with 5 bases of the junction left unmatched. The CDR3 DNA follows: TGTGCCAGCAGCCTAGCGGGAGTGAGAGATACGCAGTATTTT. It translates to CASSLAGVRDTQYF.

The gene calls are TRBV5-6 and TRBJ2-3, with D possibly TRBD1 on 5 matching bases. Germline CDR1 SGHDT, CDR2 YYEEEE. The V end lost 4 bases, the J end lost 5 bases, and 8 bases lay between the germline ends. This CDR3 has 12 amino acids. CDR3 protein: CASSQGLDTQYF. CDR3 nucleotide sequence: TGTGCCAGCAGCCAGGGTTTAGATACGCAGTATTTT.